This paragraph covers one T cell receptor beta chain sequence. No antigen is known for it. Per germline, CDR1 MDHEN and CDR2 SYDVKM. The CDR3 loop spans 11 amino acids. Trimming cost V 2 bases and J 6 bases, with 5 bases left between them. The data were produced by immunoSEQ multiplex PCR, yet TCRdb's version contains in-frame clones alone and is incomplete. This sample has over 30,000 clones, with about 74% found just once. This record comes from a study of OX40 agonist ivuxolimab in advanced cancers. Study overall: Melanoma, hepatocellular carcinoma, head and neck or renal cell cancer occurred in dose-escalation patients. Study-wide results and limits: A proportion of nonresponders additionally exhibited low normalized T-cell clonal expansion. CD4+ T cells averaged fewer expanded clones than CD8+ T cells.

This material consisted of CD4+ or CD8+ T cells sorted from blood, taken in a trial of the OX40 agonist ivuxolimab. This receptor was identified in an adult with an advanced solid tumor such as melanoma, head and neck, liver or kidney cancer. V and J are TRBV28 and TRBJ2-7; D could derive from TRBD1 or TRBD2 (5 bases each). CDR3 sequence reads: CASSLGGEQYF. In DNA, the CDR3 is TGTGCCAGCAGTTTAGGGGGCGAGCAGTACTTC.